Reported below is one T cell receptor (beta chain). This record belongs to a study of cytomegalovirus exposure and HLA in healthy donors. Per the germline V gene, CDR1 is SGHNT and CDR2 is YYREEE (reference sequence). The CDR3 runs to 17 residues. Trimming removed 2 bases at V and 4 bases at J, with 20 bases between. PCR used 60 Vbeta primers and 13 Jbeta primers. TCRdb's table, derived via immunoSEQ multiplex PCR, lists solely in-frame clones and lacks some. The sample has fewer than 100,000 clones; around 80% are singletons. The specimen sequenced was PBMCs. The sequence was collected from a male donor in good health and CMV-seronegative. The chain is built from TRBV5-4 and TRBJ2-3; TRBD2 is a possible D gene (6 bases). The CDR3 is CASSFWVGGNGADTQYF. CDR3 coding DNA: TGTGCCAGCAGCTTTTGGGTTGGGGGGAACGGGGCAGATACGCAGTATTTT.